The 24 T cell receptor beta chains in this list originate from one sample, sequenced in a study of cytotoxic CD8 clonotypes in ibrutinib-treated CLL. TCRdb keeps only in-frame clones here, not all; method: immunoSEQ multiplex PCR. The sample lists 140,000 or so clones; 70% to 80% were seen once. The source material was PBMCs, sampled after 12 months of ibrutinib treatment. These receptors originate from a human donor with chronic lymphocytic leukemia.

This clone has only one observation. This sequence joins TRBV7-3 and TRBJ2-3; the match to TRBD2 covers 9 bases. This CDR3 has 16 residues. The V gene end was trimmed by 0 bases and the J gene end by 1 base; junction bases not matched to a gene: 2. CDR1 is SGHTA, CDR2 FQGTGA, per germline. In DNA form, the CDR3 reads TGTGCCAGCAGCTTAACGGTAGCGGGAGGCACAGATACGCAGTATTTT. Encoded protein: CASSLTVAGGTDTQYF.

The chain links TRBV5-1 to TRBJ1-1; a possible D gene is TRBD1 (5 bases). CDR1 and CDR2 (germline): SGHRS, YFSETQ. The V gene lost 1 base and the J gene lost 1 base, with 14 bases spanning the gap. The CDR3 extends over 16 amino acids. The CDR3 protein is CASSLSPGRQNTEAFF. CDR3 sequence (DNA): TGCGCCAGCAGCTTGAGTCCAGGGCGCCAGAACACTGAAGCTTTCTTT.

The chain uses TRBV29-1 and TRBJ2-3, with 8 bases aligning to TRBD1. The V segment lost 7 bases and the J segment 1 base; nucleotides outside the gene matches: 7. Germline CDR1 is SQVTM and CDR2 is ANQGSEA. The CDR3 is 14 amino acids. This chain's CDR3 is CSAKTGDGTDTQYF. The CDR3 bases are TGCAGCGCCAAGACAGGGGACGGCACAGATACGCAGTATTTT.

The count of this clone is one. The V call is TRBV9, the J call TRBJ1-2; no reliable D call. Trimming shortened V by 4 bases and J by 3 bases, and 13 bases separated the two germline ends. Germline V CDR1 and CDR2: SGDLS, YYNGEE. The CDR3 sequence is 14 residues long. CDR3 nucleotide sequence: TGTGCCAGCAGCCCCACCGGCGTTTACTATGGCTACACCTTC. This sequence encodes CASSPTGVYYGYTF.

CDR3 loop: CASSQGTLQFYEQYF. CDR3 in DNA: TGTGCCAGCAGCCAAGGGACCCTACAATTCTACGAGCAGTACTTC. The chain links TRBV14 to TRBJ2-7, with unresolved D. V lost 1 base to trimming and J lost 3 bases, with 13 bases between them. The CDR3 length is 15 residues. The germline V gene has CDR1 SGHDN and CDR2 FVKESK.

This chain links TRBV7-9 with TRBJ1-2; TRBD1 is a possible D gene (5 bases). Germline CDR1 is SEHNR and CDR2 is FQNEAQ (reference sequence). The CDR3 extends over 15 amino acids. The V end lost 5 bases, the J end lost 4 bases, and 17 bases lay between the germline ends. This chain's CDR3 is CASSDRQFPFYGYTF. As DNA, the CDR3 is TGTGCCAGCAGCGATCGACAGTTCCCTTTCTATGGCTACACCTTC.

V usage is TRBV5-6 and J usage is TRBJ2-5; D is ambiguous. The CDR3 extends over 15 amino acids. Trimming took 3 bases from V and 1 from J, leaving 13 bases between them. Germline V CDR1 and CDR2: SGHDT, YYEEEE. The CDR3 nucleotides are TGTGCCAGCAGCTCTCTGGGTCCCACCCAAGAGACCCAGTACTTC. It codes for CASSSLGPTQETQYF.

The chain employs TRBV4-1 and TRBJ2-7, with 9 nucleotides matching TRBD2. With V trimmed by 0 bases and J by 6 bases, 18 bases remained unmatched. CDR3 size: 19 residues. CDR1 and CDR2 from the germline V gene are MGHRA and YSYEKL. The CDR3 DNA sequence: TGCGCCAGCAGCCAAGAGTTGGCGGGAGGGCCCTCTATAAAGAGCGAGCAGTACTTC. Translating gives CASSQELAGGPSIKSEQYF.

CDR3 nucleotides: TGTGCCAGCAGCCAAGAAGGACTAGCGGGAGTGGGTTTGTCGGAGACCCAGTACTTC. Translating gives CASSQEGLAGVGLSETQYF. The genes are TRBV4-2 and TRBJ2-5, with TRBD2 matching over 13 bases. The CDR3 has 19 amino acids. V dropped 0 bases and J dropped 5; count of bases not matched to a gene: 12. Germline CDR1 and CDR2: LGHNA and YNFKEQ.

This clone came up once. This rearrangement joins TRBV30 to TRBJ1-3; no reliable D call. The CDR3 is made up of 12 amino acids. CDR1 and CDR2 (germline): GTSNPN, SVGIG (reference sequence). V was shortened by 7 bases and J by 0 bases, with 7 bases between the two germline ends. The CDR3 sequence is CALVSSGNTIYF. The CDR3 DNA reads TGTGCCTTGGTTAGCTCTGGAAACACCATATATTTT. The full variable domain, in which reference TRBV30 and TRBJ1-3 provide the parts outside the CDR3, is SQTIHQWPATLVQPVGSPLSLECTVEGTSNPNLYWYRQAAGRGLQLLFYSVGIGQISSEVPQNLSASRPQDRQFILSSKKLLLSDSGFYLCALVSSGNTIYFGEGSWLTVV.

The table lists this clone with a few counts. This chain uses TRBV7-9 with TRBJ2-7; the D gene is possibly TRBD2 (5 bases). Germline CDR1 reads SEHNR; CDR2 reads FQNEAQ (reference sequence). The CDR3 length is 14 residues. Trimming took off 5 bases at V and 7 bases at J, with 18 bases between the two ends. The CDR3 bases are TGTGCCAGCAGCGATACCCATGGGGAGAGGGAGCAGTACTTC. It encodes CASSDTHGEREQYF.

This clone came up once. This chain links TRBV29-1 with TRBJ2-5; 8 bases map to TRBD2. Germline assignment: CDR1 SQVTM and CDR2 ANQGSEA. The CDR3 loop spans 13 amino acids. V gave up 5 bases and J gave up 4 bases; unmatched junction bases: 6. DNA of the CDR3: TGCAGCGTTTACCGGGGGGGAATAGAGACCCAGTACTTC. Residues: CSVYRGGIETQYF.

This clone was observed a single time. This chain connects TRBV6-5 to TRBJ2-1; 9 nucleotides align to TRBD2. CDR1 is MNHEY, CDR2 SVGAGI, per germline. CDR3 length: 15 amino acids. J was trimmed by 8 bases and V by 4 bases; bases with no gene match: 9. CDR3 bases: TGTGCCAGCAGTTCTTCTGCGGGAGGGTTTTATGAGCAGTTCTTC. This encodes CASSSSAGGFYEQFF.

The V and J genes are TRBV6-5 and TRBJ2-1, with 7 bases identical to TRBD2. Trimming cost V 6 bases and J 6 bases; bases outside gene matches: 8. CDR3 length: 14 amino acids. Per germline, CDR1 MNHEY and CDR2 SVGAGI. The CDR3 protein is CASRRLAARNEQFF. CDR3 in DNA: TGTGCCAGCAGACGACTAGCTGCTCGCAATGAGCAGTTCTTC.

This chain connects TRBV7-9 to TRBJ2-7; 7 bases are shared with TRBD1. Unmatched junction bases numbered 3, after V lost 2 bases and J lost 2 bases. Per the germline V gene, CDR1 is SEHNR and CDR2 is FQNEAQ (reference sequence). The CDR3 runs to 14 residues. CDR3 region: CASSLPQGTYEQYF. The CDR3 bases are TGTGCCAGCAGCTTACCACAGGGGACCTACGAGCAGTACTTC.

This clone was counted once. CDR3 nucleotides: TGCGCCAGCAGCTTGTTAGACCCTCCCTACGAGCAGTACTTC. Translated: CASSLLDPPYEQYF. The gene calls are TRBV5-1 and TRBJ2-7, with D unclear. The CDR3 extends over 14 amino acids. Per the germline V gene, CDR1 is SGHRS and CDR2 is YFSETQ. With 1 base removed from V and 2 bases from J, the gap between germline ends came to 10 bases.

The genes are TRBV7-2 and TRBJ2-3; no firm D call. Per the germline V gene, CDR1 is SGHTA and CDR2 is FQGNSA. There are 11 residues in the CDR3. V lost 4 bases and J lost 2, with 1 base in between. The CDR3: CASSYTDTQYF. DNA for the CDR3: TGTGCCAGCAGCTACACAGATACGCAGTATTTT.

The V and J genes are TRBV6-5 and TRBJ1-4; D gene uncertain. Germline CDR1 MNHEY, CDR2 SVGAGI. This CDR3 region has 16 residues. The V end was cut by 0 bases, the J end by 1 base, with 9 bases between. CDR3 nucleotide sequence: TGTGCCAGCAGTTACTCCGAGGGAGGAACTAATGAAAAACTGTTTTTT. It translates to CASSYSEGGTNEKLFF.

The chain couples TRBV5-6 to TRBJ2-7; D remains ambiguous. Deletions cut 0 bases from V and 6 bases from J, with 10 bases between. Germline V lookup: CDR1 SGHDT, CDR2 YYEEEE. The CDR3 extends over 13 amino acids. CDR3 in DNA: TGTGCCAGCAGCTTGGTCTCAGCCGGCGAGCAGTACTTC. Translated: CASSLVSAGEQYF.

CDR3 sequence (DNA): TGTGCCAGCAGCTTAGAGAGACTAGCGGGACAAGAGACCCAGTACTTC. Translating it yields CASSLERLAGQETQYF. This rearrangement joins TRBV7-6 to TRBJ2-5, with 11 bases that match TRBD2. Trimming cost V 1 base and J 2 bases; bases outside gene matches: 3. The germline V gene has CDR1 SGHVS and CDR2 FNYEAQ. The CDR3 sequence is 16 residues long.

V gene TRBV28 combines with J gene TRBJ2-7, with D hard to call. The CDR3 loop spans 16 amino acids. Germline V gene data show CDR1 as MDHEN and CDR2 as SYDVKM. The ends were cut back, 5 bases at V and 0 bases at J, with 17 bases in the middle. The CDR3 region is CASSPYSGGPSYEQYF. Written as DNA, the CDR3 is TGTGCCAGCAGTCCCTACAGTGGCGGTCCCTCCTACGAGCAGTACTTC.

This rearrangement joins TRBV2 to TRBJ1-1, with D possibly being TRBD1 (6 bases). The germline CDR1 and CDR2 sequences are SNHLY and FYNNEI. V was shortened by 5 bases and J by 1 base, with 11 bases between the two germline ends. The CDR3 consists of 14 residues. CDR3 in DNA: TGTGCCAGCAGTAAATTCAGGGGGAACACTGAAGCTTTCTTT. This gives the protein CASSKFRGNTEAFF.

V gene TRBV10-3 combines with J gene TRBJ2-7; D ambiguous. V dropped 8 bases and J dropped 9 bases, with 20 bases sitting between them. CDR1 is ENHRY and CDR2 is SYGVKD in the germline V gene. This CDR3 region has 13 residues. CDR3 sequence (DNA): TGTGCCATCTTACGGGCCGGTTCCCTGGTGCAGTACTTC. Encoded protein: CAILRAGSLVQYF.

This clone has a handful of counts. This sequence joins TRBV4-1 and TRBJ1-2; 7 bases align to TRBD1. V was pared by 4 bases and J by 8 bases, with 4 bases of the junction left unmatched. This CDR3 is built from 12 residues. CDR1 MGHRA and CDR2 YSYEKL come from the germline V gene. The CDR3 DNA sequence: TGCGCCAGCAGCCGGGACAGCGGAGGCTACACCTTC. It yields the protein CASSRDSGGYTF.